This T cell receptor (beta chain) is drawn from a study of T cells in Graves' hyperthyroidism and ophthalmopathy. This clonotype was picked up a small number of times. What it recognizes is unknown. RNA transcripts yielded amplified TCR beta CDR3 regions. The primer set for the first-round RT-PCR of the TCR CDR3 was HTBI. Via MiXCR, TCRdb re-called the multiplex PCR reads, giving one row per CDR3 protein. The table includes hundreds of thousands of distinct CDR3 sequences, about 24% detected once. The study, taken as a whole, reports: Most thyroid-expanded clonotypes above 0.001 were also found in blood.

Patients affected by ophthalmopathy presented a Clinical Activity Score of at least 3, a NOSPECS grade of at least 4, and disease duration below 3 months. Exclusion of a patient resulted from uncontrolled infection, other autoimmune disease, pregnancy or lactation. Source material: blood. The clonotype comes from a woman in her 30s with Graves' ophthalmopathy.

The CDR3 loop reads CASSSQGALARTQHF. The CDR3 nucleotides are TGTGCCAGCAGTTCGCAGGGGGCCCTAGCGAGGACCCAGCATTTT. The chain carries TRBV28 and TRBJ1-5, with 8 bases matching TRBD1. The V segment lost 4 bases and the J segment 11 bases; nucleotides outside the gene matches: 13. This CDR3 region has 15 residues. The germline gives CDR1 MDHEN, CDR2 SYDVKM.